This T cell receptor (beta chain) came from a study of low-dose radiotherapy and immunotherapy resistance in tumors. Whole-study context: Every 2 weeks, cohort 1 got 0.5 Gy, reaching 6.5 Gy to the planning target volume. On an every-two-weeks schedule, patients received intravenous nivolumab 240 mg, along with ipilimumab 1 mg/kg every six weeks. Each two-week cycle included intravenous cyclophosphamide 200 mg/m2, given one day before radiation and immunotherapy.

The sample's time point: before trial treatment. As their treatment, donors received nivolumab, ipilimumab, aspirin, low-dose cyclophosphamide and low-dose radiotherapy. This clonotype has ten or more counts. V lost 0 bases and J lost 8, with 12 bases in between. Germline assignment: CDR1 SGHRS and CDR2 YFSETQ. This CDR3 contains 15 residues. Both TCRalpha and TCRbeta chains were reverse transcribed with V-gene-specific primers. Both a constant-region primer and a V-primer adapter served to amplify TCRs across roughly 20 PCR cycles. TCRdb recomputed calls from the reads with MiXCR, one row per CDR3 protein. The table shows roughly 54,000 distinct CDR3 sequences, with less than 25% occurring only once.

The sample in question was PBMCs, obtained before treatment. The TCR sequence derives from a male donor with prostate cancer. The chain joins TRBV5-1 to TRBJ1-6, with D tentatively TRBD1 (5 bases). Here the CDR3 reads CASSLVQARYSPLHF. CDR3 sequence (DNA): TGCGCCAGCAGCTTGGTACAGGCGAGGTATTCACCCCTCCACTTT.